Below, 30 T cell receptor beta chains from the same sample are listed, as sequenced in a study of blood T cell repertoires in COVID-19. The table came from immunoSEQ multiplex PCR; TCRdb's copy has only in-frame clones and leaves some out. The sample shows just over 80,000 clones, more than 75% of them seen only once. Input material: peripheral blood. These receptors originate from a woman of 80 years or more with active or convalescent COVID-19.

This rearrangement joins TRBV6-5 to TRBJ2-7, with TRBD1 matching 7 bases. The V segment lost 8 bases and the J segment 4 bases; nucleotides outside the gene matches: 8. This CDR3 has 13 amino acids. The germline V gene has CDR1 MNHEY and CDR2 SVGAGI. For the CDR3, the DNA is TGTGCCAGCGGGGACAGCCCCCCTTACGAGCAGTACTTC. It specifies CASGDSPPYEQYF.

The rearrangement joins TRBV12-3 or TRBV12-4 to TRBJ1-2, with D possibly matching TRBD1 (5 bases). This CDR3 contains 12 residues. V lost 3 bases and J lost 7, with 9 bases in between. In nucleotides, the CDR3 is TGTGCCAGCAGTTTGACCCAGGGTGGCTACACCTTC. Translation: CASSLTQGGYTF.

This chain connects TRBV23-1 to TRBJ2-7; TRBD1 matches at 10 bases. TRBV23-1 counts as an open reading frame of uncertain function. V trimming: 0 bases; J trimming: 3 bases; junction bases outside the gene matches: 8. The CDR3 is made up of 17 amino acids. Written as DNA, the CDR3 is TGCGCCAGCAGTCAATCTTGGGACAGGGGAGAGGTCTACGAGCAGTACTTC. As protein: CASSQSWDRGEVYEQYF.

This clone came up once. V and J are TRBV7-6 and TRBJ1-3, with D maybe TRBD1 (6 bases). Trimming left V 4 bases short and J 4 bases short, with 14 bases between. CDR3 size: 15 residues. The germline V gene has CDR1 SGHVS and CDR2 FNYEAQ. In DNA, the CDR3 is TGTGCCAGCAGCTCGGACAGCCGCAGCGGAAACACCATATATTTT. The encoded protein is CASSSDSRSGNTIYF.

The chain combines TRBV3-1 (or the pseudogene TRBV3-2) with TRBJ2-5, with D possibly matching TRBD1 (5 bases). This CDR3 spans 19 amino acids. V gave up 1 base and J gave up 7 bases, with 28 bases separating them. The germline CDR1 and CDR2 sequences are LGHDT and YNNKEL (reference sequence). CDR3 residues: CASSQVTPGALPNPWTQYF. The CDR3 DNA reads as TGTGCCAGCAGCCAAGTCACTCCTGGGGCCCTTCCAAACCCATGGACCCAGTACTTC.

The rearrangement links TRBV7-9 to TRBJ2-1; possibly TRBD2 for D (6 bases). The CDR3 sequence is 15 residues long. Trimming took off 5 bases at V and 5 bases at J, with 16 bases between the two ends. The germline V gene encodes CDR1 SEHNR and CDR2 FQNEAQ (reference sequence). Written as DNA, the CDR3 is TGTGCCAGCAGCCTAGACACCGGCGGGGACAATGAGCAGTTCTTC. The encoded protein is CASSLDTGGDNEQFF.

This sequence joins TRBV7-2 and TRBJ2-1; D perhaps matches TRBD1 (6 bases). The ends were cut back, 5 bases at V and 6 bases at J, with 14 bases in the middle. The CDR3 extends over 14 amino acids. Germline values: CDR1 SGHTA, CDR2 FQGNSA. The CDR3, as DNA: TGTGCCAGCAGCACCTCTCGGACAGTCAATGAGCAGTTCTTC. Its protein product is CASSTSRTVNEQFF.

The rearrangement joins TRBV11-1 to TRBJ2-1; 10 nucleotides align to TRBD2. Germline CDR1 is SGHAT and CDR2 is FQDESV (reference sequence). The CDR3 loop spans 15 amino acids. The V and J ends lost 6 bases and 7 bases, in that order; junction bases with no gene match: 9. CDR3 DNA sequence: TGTGCCAGCAGGTCAAAGCGGGGGGGCCGAAATGAGCAGTTCTTC. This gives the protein CASRSKRGGRNEQFF.

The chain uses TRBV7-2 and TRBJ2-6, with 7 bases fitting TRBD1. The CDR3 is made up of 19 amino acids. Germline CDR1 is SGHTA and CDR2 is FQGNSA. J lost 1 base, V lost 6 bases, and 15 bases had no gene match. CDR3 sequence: CASRPGQLMPKSGANVLTF. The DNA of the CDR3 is TGTGCCAGCAGACCGGGACAGCTTATGCCTAAATCTGGGGCCAACGTCCTGACTTTC.

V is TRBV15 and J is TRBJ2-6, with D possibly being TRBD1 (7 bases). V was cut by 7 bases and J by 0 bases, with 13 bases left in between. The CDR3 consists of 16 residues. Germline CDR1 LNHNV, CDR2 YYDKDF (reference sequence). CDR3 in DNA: TGTGCCACCACCGGGGGACAGAGCTCTGGGGCCAACGTCCTGACTTTC. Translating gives CATTGGQSSGANVLTF. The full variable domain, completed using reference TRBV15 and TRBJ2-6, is DAMVIQNPRYQVTQFGKPVTLSCSQTLNHNVMYWYQQKSSQAPKLLFHYYDKDFNNEADTPDNFQSRRPNTSFCFLDIRSPGLGDTAMYLCATTGGQSSGANVLTFGAGSRLTVL.

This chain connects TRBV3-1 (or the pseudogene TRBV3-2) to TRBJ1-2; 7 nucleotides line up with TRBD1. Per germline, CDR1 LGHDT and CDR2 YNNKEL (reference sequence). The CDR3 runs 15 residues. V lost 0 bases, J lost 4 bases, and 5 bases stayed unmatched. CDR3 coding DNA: TGTGCCAGCAGCCAAGAAATAGGGGGCGTCTATGGCTACACCTTC. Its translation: CASSQEIGGVYGYTF.

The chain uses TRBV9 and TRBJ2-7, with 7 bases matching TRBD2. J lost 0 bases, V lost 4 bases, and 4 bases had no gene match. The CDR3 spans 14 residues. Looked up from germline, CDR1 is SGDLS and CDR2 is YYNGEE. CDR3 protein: CASSSAGSSYEQYF. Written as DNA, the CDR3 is TGTGCCAGCAGCTCAGCGGGGAGCTCCTACGAGCAGTACTTC.

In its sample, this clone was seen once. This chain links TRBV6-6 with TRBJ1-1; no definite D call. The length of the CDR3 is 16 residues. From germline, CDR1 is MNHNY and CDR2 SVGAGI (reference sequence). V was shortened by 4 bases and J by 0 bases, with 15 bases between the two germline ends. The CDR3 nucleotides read TGTGCCAGCAGTTCCCCGAGAGGCCTAATGAACACTGAAGCTTTCTTT. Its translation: CASSSPRGLMNTEAFF.

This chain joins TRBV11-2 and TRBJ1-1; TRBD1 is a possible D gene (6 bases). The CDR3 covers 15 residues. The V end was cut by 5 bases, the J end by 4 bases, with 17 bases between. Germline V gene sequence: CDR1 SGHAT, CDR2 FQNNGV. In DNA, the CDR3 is TGTGCCAGCAGCCCAGGGAGAGGGGGTAGCACTGAAGCTTTCTTT. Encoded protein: CASSPGRGGSTEAFF.

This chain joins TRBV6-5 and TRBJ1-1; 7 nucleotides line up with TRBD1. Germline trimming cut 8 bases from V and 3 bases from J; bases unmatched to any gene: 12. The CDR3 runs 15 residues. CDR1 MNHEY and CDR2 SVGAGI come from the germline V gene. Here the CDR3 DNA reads TGTGCCAGCCGGGGAGGTGAAACAGGGGACACTGAAGCTTTCTTT. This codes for CASRGGETGDTEAFF.

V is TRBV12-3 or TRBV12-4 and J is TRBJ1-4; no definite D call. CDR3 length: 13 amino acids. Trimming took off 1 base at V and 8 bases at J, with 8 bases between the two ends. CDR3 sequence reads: CASSLGLQEKLFF. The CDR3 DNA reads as TGTGCCAGCAGTTTAGGGTTGCAGGAAAAACTGTTTTTT.

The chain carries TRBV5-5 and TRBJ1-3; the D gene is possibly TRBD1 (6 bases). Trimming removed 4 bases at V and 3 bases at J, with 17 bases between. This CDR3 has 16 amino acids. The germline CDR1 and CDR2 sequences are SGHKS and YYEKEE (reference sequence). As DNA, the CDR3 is TGTGCCAGCAGCCCCGCGCCAGGGGCACTTGGAAACACCATATATTTT. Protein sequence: CASSPAPGALGNTIYF.

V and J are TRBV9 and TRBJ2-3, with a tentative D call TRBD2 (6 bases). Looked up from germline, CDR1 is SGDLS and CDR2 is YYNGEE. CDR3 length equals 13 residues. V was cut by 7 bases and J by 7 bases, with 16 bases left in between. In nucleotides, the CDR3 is TGTGCCAGCGGGGAGGACCTAGTTAATACGCAGTATTTT. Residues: CASGEDLVNTQYF.

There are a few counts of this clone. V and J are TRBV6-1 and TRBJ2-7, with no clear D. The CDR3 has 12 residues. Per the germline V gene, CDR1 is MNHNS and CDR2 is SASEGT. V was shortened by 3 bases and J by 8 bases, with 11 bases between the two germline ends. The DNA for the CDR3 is TGTGCCAGCAGTGATCCCCCGAGGCAGCAGTACTTC. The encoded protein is CASSDPPRQQYF.

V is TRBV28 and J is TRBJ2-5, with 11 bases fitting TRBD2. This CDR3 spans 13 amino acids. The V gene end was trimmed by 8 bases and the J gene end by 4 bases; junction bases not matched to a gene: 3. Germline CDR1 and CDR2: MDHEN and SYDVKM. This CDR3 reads CASVAGGRETQYF. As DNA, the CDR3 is TGTGCCAGCGTAGCGGGGGGGCGAGAGACCCAGTACTTC.

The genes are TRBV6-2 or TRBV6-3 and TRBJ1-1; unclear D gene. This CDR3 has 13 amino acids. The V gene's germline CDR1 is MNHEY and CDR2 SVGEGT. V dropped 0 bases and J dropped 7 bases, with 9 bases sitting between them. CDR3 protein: CASSYSVQFEAFF. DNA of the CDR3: TGTGCCAGCAGTTACTCGGTACAGTTTGAAGCTTTCTTT.

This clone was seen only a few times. CDR3 loop: CASSLSQGDYGYTF. The CDR3 DNA reads TGTGCCAGCAGTTTATCCCAGGGGGACTATGGCTACACCTTC. The rearrangement joins TRBV27 to TRBJ1-2; TRBD1 agrees at 7 bases. V gave up 0 bases and J gave up 3 bases; unmatched junction bases: 1. The germline CDR1 and CDR2 sequences are MNHEY and SMNVEV (reference sequence). This CDR3 has 14 residues.

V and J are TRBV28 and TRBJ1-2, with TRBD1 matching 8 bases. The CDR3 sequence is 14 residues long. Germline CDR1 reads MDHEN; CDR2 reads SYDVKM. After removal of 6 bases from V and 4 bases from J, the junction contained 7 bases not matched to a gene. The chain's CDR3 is CASSWGQDSYGYTF. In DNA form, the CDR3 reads TGTGCCAGCAGCTGGGGACAGGACTCCTATGGCTACACCTTC.

This CDR3 reads CASSPGSNYGYTF. The DNA for the CDR3 is TGTGCCAGTAGCCCGGGGTCTAACTATGGCTACACCTTC. The chain couples TRBV19 to TRBJ1-2; D gene ambiguous. CDR3 length: 13 amino acids. Germline CDR1 LNHDA, CDR2 SQIVND (reference sequence). Trimming stripped 6 bases from V and 0 bases from J, with 8 bases between.

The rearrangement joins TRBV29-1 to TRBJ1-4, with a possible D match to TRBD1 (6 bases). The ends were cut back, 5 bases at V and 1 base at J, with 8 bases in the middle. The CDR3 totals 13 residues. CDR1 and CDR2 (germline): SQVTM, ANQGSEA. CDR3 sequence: CSVPQGTNEKLFF. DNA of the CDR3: TGCAGCGTTCCACAGGGAACTAATGAAAAACTGTTTTTT.

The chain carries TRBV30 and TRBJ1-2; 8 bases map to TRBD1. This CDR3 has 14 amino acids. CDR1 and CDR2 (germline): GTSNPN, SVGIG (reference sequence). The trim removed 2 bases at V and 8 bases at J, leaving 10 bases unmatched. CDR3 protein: CAWSLRTGLRGYTF. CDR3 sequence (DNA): TGTGCCTGGAGTCTTCGGACAGGGCTAAGGGGCTACACCTTC.

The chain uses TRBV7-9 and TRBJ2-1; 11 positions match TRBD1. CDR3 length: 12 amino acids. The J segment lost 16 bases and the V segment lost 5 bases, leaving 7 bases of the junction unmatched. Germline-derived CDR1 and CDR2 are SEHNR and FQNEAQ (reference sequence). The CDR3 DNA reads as TGTGCCAGCAGCGGGACAGGGGGGATCCCCTTCTTC. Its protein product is CASSGTGGIPFF.

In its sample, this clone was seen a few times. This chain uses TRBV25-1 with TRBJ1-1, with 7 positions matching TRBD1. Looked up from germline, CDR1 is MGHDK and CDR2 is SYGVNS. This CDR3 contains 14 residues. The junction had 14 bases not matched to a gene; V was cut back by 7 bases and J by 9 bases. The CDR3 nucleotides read TGTGCCAGCACCAACAGGGGCGGCGGGTCACAAGCTTTCTTT. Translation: CASTNRGGGSQAFF. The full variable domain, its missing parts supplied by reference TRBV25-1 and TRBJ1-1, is EADIYQTPRYLVIGTGKKITLECSQTMGHDKMYWYQQDPGMELHLIHYSYGVNSTEKGDLSSESTVSRIRTEHFPLTLESARPSHTSQYLCASTNRGGGSQAFFGQGTRLTVV.

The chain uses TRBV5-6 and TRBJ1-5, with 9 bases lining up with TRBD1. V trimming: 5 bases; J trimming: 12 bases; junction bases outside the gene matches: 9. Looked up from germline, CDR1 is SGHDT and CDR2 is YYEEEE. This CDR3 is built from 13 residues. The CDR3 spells CASSRTGAHLQHF. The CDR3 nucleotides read TGTGCCAGCAGTCGGACAGGGGCTCACCTCCAGCATTTT.

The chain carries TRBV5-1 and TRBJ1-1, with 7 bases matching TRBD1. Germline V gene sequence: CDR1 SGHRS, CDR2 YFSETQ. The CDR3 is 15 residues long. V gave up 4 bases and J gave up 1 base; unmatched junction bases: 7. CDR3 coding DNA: TGCGCCAGCAGCCCATCGACAGGGACGAACACTGAAGCTTTCTTT. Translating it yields CASSPSTGTNTEAFF.